This T cell receptor beta chain was found in a study of T cell repertoires in ileal Crohn's disease. Study information: Every patient was operated on for stricturing (approximately 60%) or penetrating (approximately 40%) complications. About half of patients got postoperative therapy: under 12 thiopurines, approximately 17 anti-TNF.

Regarding this clone: Its antigen is currently unknown.

The protocol was immunoSEQ multiplex PCR, while the TCRdb copy is restricted to in-frame clones and leaves out a portion. The table has several thousand clones, roughly four fifths seen once. CDR3 length: 15 residues. Germline V gene lookup returns CDR1 SNHLY and CDR2 FYNNEI. The J segment lost 6 bases and the V segment lost 6 bases, leaving 8 bases of the junction unmatched. Notes on the study in general: Endoscopic recurrence occurred in every patient whose clonality exceeded 26.8%.

V and J are TRBV2 and TRBJ1-6, with 7 positions matching TRBD1. This sequence originates from an adult with Crohn's disease. The sequencing input was ileal tissue. CDR3 coding DNA: TGTGCCAGCAGCTACAGACAGGGTGGTAATTCACCCCTCCACTTT. Amino acids: CASSYRQGGNSPLHF.